Described below is a single TCR beta chain sequence and its context. The data belong to a study of blood T cell repertoires in COVID-19. The CDR3 covers 16 residues. Per germline, CDR1 MDHEN and CDR2 SYDVKM. Deletions cut 5 bases from V and 10 bases from J, with 21 bases between. This table comes from immunoSEQ multiplex PCR, and its TCRdb copy is limited to in-frame clones, with some not included. The top ten clones hold 0.87% of a sample with fewer than 250,000 clones, 90% of them seen once. Clinical histories supplied by participants themselves formed the basis of cohort assignment. The sequence came from a man in his forties or fifties who had been exposed to COVID-19. The sequenced material came from PBMCs or T cells enriched from blood (not recorded which). The chain is built from TRBV28 and TRBJ1-6, with a possible D match to TRBD1 (5 bases). The CDR3 reads CASSPNRGGVTSPLHF. CDR3 coding DNA: TGTGCCAGCAGTCCCAACCGGGGGGGAGTGACCTCACCCCTCCACTTT.